Detailed here is one T cell receptor (beta chain). Its binding antigen is unknown. Per-base quality was not reported, and no clone a single base away is much larger than it. TCRbeta CDR3 regions were sequenced with the immunoSEQ Assay. After extraction, genomic DNA underwent amplification by bias-controlled multiplex PCR, followed by high-throughput sequencing. In the paper's pipeline: To quantify the absolute abundance of each unique TCRbeta CDR3 region, sequences were collapsed and filtered. Usable DNA was measured by amplifying reference genes present in all nucleated cells, and TCRbeta template counts were normalized to that usable DNA to estimate T cell fraction. Repertoire TCRs were annotated as SARS-CoV-2-specific when V gene, CDR3 amino acid sequence and J gene were exactly matched to a known reactive TCR set. The reference SARS-CoV-2 TCR set came from MIRA and was filtered for enrichment in COVID-19-positive ImmuneCODE repertoires, removing public or cross-reactive TCRs. Drawing on the MIRA antigens, annotated TCRs were analysed further at the level of specific ORF or position within ORF. Breadth was defined as annotated unique rearrangements over total unique productive rearrangements; depth was the summed frequency of those rearrangements. TCR breadth was compared between groups using two-sided Wilcoxon rank-sum tests. Drawn from immuneACCESS, this table holds only the in-frame rearrangements with V and J called that TCRdb kept. Clones are partly lost; checked studies trace under half to an unresolved V gene and leave the rest unexplained. V and J calls and clone size are given by that table; D and trimming were obtained from the DNA. The sample table contains roughly 700,000 clones; only one count was recorded for approximately 88% of them. Together, the top ten hold approximately 1.5% of the sample.

Spanning cysteine to phenylalanine, the CDR3 consists of 16 amino acids. Only CDR3 DNA is held: 48 bases, read in frame from base 1. Per the germline V gene (reference sequence), MNHEY is the CDR1 and SMNVEV is the CDR2. The germline V end is reduced by 6 bases and the J end by 4 bases; junction bases left unmatched: 10. Taken with the paper, the label for treatment or condition translates to: roughly 19 received Ad26.COV2.S at low or high dose, single or two shots; 5 received placebo; per-sample allocation not given. Repertoires of vaccine and placebo recipients were sequenced from samples taken on day 63 after the first injection. In Cohort 1b, about two dozen adults aged 18-55 years were enrolled at a single site in Boston, USA, between 29 July and 7 August 2020. Ad26.COV2.S was a replication-incompetent adenovirus type 26 vector expressing a prefusion-stabilized SARS-CoV-2 spike protein from the original Wuhan strain.

The sample originates from a study of Ad26.COV2.S vaccination and SARS-CoV-2 variants (dated by TCRdb to the early 2020s). Regarding the research as a whole: Donors in the vaccine arm were drawn from COV1001, a multicentre, randomized, double-blind, placebo-controlled phase I-IIa trial testing Ad26.COV2.S in healthy adults. Ad26.COV2.S was administered intramuscularly at a dose of 5x10^10 or 1x10^11 viral particles, either as one shot or as two shots given 56 days apart. TCRbeta repertoire sequencing was used to assess the specificity and breadth of SARS-CoV-2-reactive T cell receptors after Ad26.COV2.S vaccination. The TCR-sequenced set comprised around 30 samples: about 19 Ad26.COV2.S vaccine recipients, 5 placebo recipients and 8 SARS-CoV-2 convalescent individuals. Trial participants were randomized into five groups of five: low-dose or high-dose Ad26.COV2.S given once or twice, or placebo on both occasions. Investigators remained blinded to trial group allocation during experiments and outcome assessment. What the study reported, not specific to this receptor: Ad26.COV2.S recipients had higher spike-specific TCR breadth than placebo recipients (P = 0.0014). After vaccination, substantial breadth of spike-specific CD8+ and CD4+ T cell responses was reported. The authors noted that the TCR breadth and depth analyses may have underestimated total T cell responses. Non-spike TCR breadth was comparable between vaccine and placebo recipients, consistent with the vaccine containing only spike. Comparing responses between vaccine doses or regimens was not something the study was powered to do.

The sequencing used peripheral blood, collected in a trial of Ad26.COV2.S vaccine versus placebo. The source is a person between 18 and 59 years old who received the Ad26.COV2.S COVID-19 vaccine or a placebo. The sequence joins TRBV27 to TRBJ2-1, with 9 bases matching TRBD2. The nucleotide sequence reads as follows: TGTGCCAGCAGGAACGATCTAGCGGGGAATTACAATGAGCAGTTCTTC. Its translation is CASRNDLAGNYNEQFF.